This T cell receptor (beta chain) was sequenced for a study of cytomegalovirus exposure and HLA in healthy donors. In the study overall: The study's early data release held about 85 million unique TCRs from HLA-typed donors. Findings and limits, study-wide: A link between a missense DCLRE1C variant and TCR beta V- and J-gene trimming emerged from a later analysis. Most of the CMV-associated TCR beta chains (in a later analysis) appeared to be HLA-restricted.

In the PCR, 60 Vbeta and 13 Jbeta primers were used. Generated by immunoSEQ multiplex PCR, the TCRdb table keeps only in-frame clones and is missing some. This sample carries 170,000 or so clones, approximately 80% of them seen once, and the ten largest clones take approximately 0.55%. In the case of this clone: The antigen remains unidentified.

The CDR3 covers 16 residues. The V and J ends lost 4 bases and 2 bases respectively, with 12 bases between them. Per germline, CDR1 MGHRA and CDR2 YSYEKL. Source material: PBMCs. The V gene is TRBV4-1, the J gene TRBJ2-6; D unclear. The sequence came from a woman aged 45-65 years in good health and CMV-seronegative. In DNA, the CDR3 is TGCGCCAGCAGCCCAGCTGACACTGCTGGGGCCAACGTCCTGACTTTC. It is translated as CASSPADTAGANVLTF.